The clone carrying this T cell receptor (beta chain) was picked up a small number of times. Its antigen is currently unknown. Using its own MiXCR run on the 5' RACE reads, TCRdb lists one record per CDR3 protein. The sample has approximately 240,000 distinct CDR3 sequences, roughly a quarter seen once. This sample was taken from a study of CD8 T cells in ankylosing spondylitis. Germline CDR1 is SQVTM and CDR2 is ANQGSEA. This CDR3 contains 13 residues. Trimming took off 2 bases at V and 6 bases at J, with 11 bases between the two ends. Study-wide points: Apparently characteristic of ankylosing spondylitis blood was a TCR beta motif (fewer than ten highly homologous variants). Before this, some motif variants had been reported in reactive arthritis synovial fluid and blood. Disease-linked clones were CD8+ and relatively rare in peripheral blood.

The clonotype originates from a male donor with ankylosing spondylitis or in good health (not recorded which). The chain combines TRBV29-1 with TRBJ1-5; perhaps TRBD1 as D (5 bases). The sequencing input was blood, either unsorted or a sorted T cell fraction (not recorded which). The CDR3 nucleotides read TGCAGCGTTGAAACGGGGGTGGGTCAGCCCCAGCATTTT. It translates to CSVETGVGQPQHF.